One and the same sample provided the 15 T cell receptor beta chains below, sequenced in a study of blood T cell repertoires in COVID-19 (dated by TCRdb to the early 2020s). Preparation of the library involved the immunoSEQ multiplex PCR assay. TCRdb took this table from immuneACCESS and kept in-frame rearrangements with V and J called. Such tables lack part of the clones; where checked against another copy, unresolved V genes explain under half of the gap, and the rest is unexplained. This sample comprises roughly 72,000 clones, over 75% of them detected only once. The ten largest clones represent roughly 45% of the sample. Material: peripheral blood. The origin of the receptors is a human donor in a cohort sampled during active COVID-19.

This chain's CDR3 is CASSLLLAPETQYF. The CDR3 DNA reads as TGTGCCAGCAGTTTACTTCTAGCGCCCGAGACCCAGTACTTC. The V gene is TRBV27, the J gene TRBJ2-5; perhaps TRBD2 as D (6 bases). The CDR3 loop spans 14 amino acids. Germline V gene lookup returns CDR1 MNHEY and CDR2 SMNVEV (reference sequence). The ends were cut back, 2 bases at V and 5 bases at J, with 12 bases in the middle.

The V gene is TRBV15, the J gene TRBJ2-7; possibly TRBD2 for D (6 bases). The V end lost 4 bases, the J end lost 3 bases, and 19 bases lay between the germline ends. Per the germline V gene, CDR1 is LNHNV and CDR2 is YYDKDF (reference sequence). This CDR3 has 16 residues. CDR3 residues: CATSISHGTASYEQYF. DNA for the CDR3: TGTGCCACCAGCATATCCCATGGGACTGCGAGCTACGAGCAGTACTTC.

This rearrangement joins TRBV10-1 to TRBJ2-7; a weak D match, TRBD2 (5 bases). V was cut by 6 bases and J by 3 bases, with 24 bases left in between. Looked up from germline, CDR1 is WNHNN and CDR2 is SYGVQD (reference sequence). The CDR3 is 17 amino acids. The CDR3 loop is CASRTRIPQEDGYEQYF. As DNA, the CDR3 is TGCGCCAGCAGAACTCGAATTCCTCAGGAGGACGGCTACGAGCAGTACTTC.

The J gene is TRBJ2-1, the V gene TRBV3-1 (or the pseudogene TRBV3-2); 10 nucleotides line up with TRBD2. Germline V gives CDR1 LGHDT, CDR2 YNNKEL (reference sequence). The CDR3 is made up of 19 amino acids. J lost 3 bases, V lost 1 base, and 12 bases had no gene match. CDR3 amino acids: CASSQVVSGGTLYYNEQFF. CDR3 sequence (DNA): TGTGCCAGCAGCCAAGTAGTTAGCGGGGGGACCCTCTACTACAATGAGCAGTTCTTC.

V gene TRBV6-5 combines with J gene TRBJ1-1, with a weak D call TRBD1 (5 bases). There are 13 residues in the CDR3. V was pared by 10 bases and J by 2 bases, with 14 bases between. Germline V gene data show CDR1 as MNHEY and CDR2 as SVGAGI. CDR3 sequence (DNA): TGTGCCACCAGGTTCAGGGTAAACACTGAAGCTTTCTTT. Residues: CATRFRVNTEAFF.

The chain couples TRBV5-1 to TRBJ1-2; 11 bases map to TRBD1. Germline trimming cut 4 bases from V and 7 bases from J; bases unmatched to any gene: 6. CDR1 and CDR2 (germline): SGHRS, YFSETQ. CDR3 length: 14 residues. DNA for the CDR3: TGCGCCAGCAGCCCCGGGACAGGGGGTGGTGGCTACACCTTC. It is translated as CASSPGTGGGGYTF.

V is TRBV6-5 and J is TRBJ1-6; no clear D gene. The CDR3 is 15 residues long. Germline loops: CDR1 MNHEY, CDR2 SVGAGI. With 1 base removed from V and 8 bases from J, the gap between germline ends came to 12 bases. The CDR3 loop reads CASSYFGESDSPLHF. DNA for the CDR3: TGTGCCAGCAGTTACTTCGGGGAGTCGGATTCACCCCTCCACTTT.

V is TRBV3-1 (or the pseudogene TRBV3-2) and J is TRBJ2-6; D perhaps matches TRBD2 (6 bases). This CDR3 region has 18 residues. The ends were cut back, 6 bases at V and 0 bases at J, with 18 bases in the middle. The germline CDR1 and CDR2 sequences are LGHDT and YNNKEL (reference sequence). CDR3 bases: TGTGCCAGCAGACCGTTCCCGGGACTGTTCTCTGGGGCCAACGTCCTGACTTTC. Amino acids: CASRPFPGLFSGANVLTF.

This chain links TRBV6-2 or TRBV6-3 with TRBJ2-3; TRBD1 might be the D (6 bases). The germline CDR1 and CDR2 sequences are MNHEY and SVGEGT. The CDR3 runs to 15 residues. Between the trimmed V and J ends, which lost 0 bases and 2 bases, there was a span of 9 bases. The CDR3 DNA is TGTGCCAGCAGTTACTCACGGGACAACACAGATACGCAGTATTTT. Encoded protein: CASSYSRDNTDTQYF.

The genes are TRBV28 and TRBJ2-7; 8 bases fit TRBD1. V was clipped by 4 bases and J by 9 bases; unmatched bases: 11. Germline assignment: CDR1 MDHEN and CDR2 SYDVKM. The CDR3 has 14 amino acids. CDR3 coding DNA: TGTGCCAGCAGTTCATCCTGGACAGGGTGGGTGCAGTACTTC. Translation gives CASSSSWTGWVQYF.

This clone was counted a few times. The J gene is TRBJ2-7, the V gene TRBV11-2; the match to TRBD2 covers 8 bases. The ends lost 4 bases at V and 3 bases at J; junction bases unmatched: 11. Germline values: CDR1 SGHAT, CDR2 FQNNGV. The CDR3 has 16 amino acids. The CDR3 nucleotides are TGTGCCAGCAGCTCGGACCGGACTAGCTCGTTCTACGAGCAGTACTTC. It codes for CASSSDRTSSFYEQYF.

This rearrangement joins TRBV5-1 to TRBJ2-2; 9 bases map to TRBD2. V was clipped by 2 bases and J by 6 bases; unmatched bases: 5. This CDR3 is 15 amino acids long. In germline, CDR1 is SGHRS, CDR2 YFSETQ. The CDR3 DNA sequence: TGCGCCAGCAGCTTAGGGACTAGCCTCCCCGGGGAGCTGTTTTTT. Residues: CASSLGTSLPGELFF.

The rearrangement uses TRBV28 and TRBJ2-1, with 9 positions matching TRBD1. CDR3 length: 14 amino acids. V trimming: 7 bases; J trimming: 5 bases; junction bases outside the gene matches: 6. Germline V CDR1 and CDR2: MDHEN, SYDVKM. The CDR3 coding sequence is TGTGCCAGCAACACAGGGGGCCGACACAATGAGCAGTTCTTC. Translation: CASNTGGRHNEQFF. Based on the CDR3 plus reference TRBV28 and TRBJ2-1, the full variable domain is DVKVTQSSRYLVKRTGEKVFLECVQDMDHENMFWYRQDPGLGLRLIYFSYDVKMKEKGDIPEGYSVSREKKERFSLILESASTNQTSMYLCASNTGGRHNEQFFGPGTRLTVL.

This chain uses TRBV19 with TRBJ2-7; D may be TRBD2 (5 bases). The germline V gene encodes CDR1 LNHDA and CDR2 SQIVND (reference sequence). V shed 4 bases and J shed 6 bases, with 7 bases lying between them. This CDR3 region has 11 residues. CDR3 sequence (DNA): TGTGCCAGTAGTACCGAGGGCGAGCAGTACTTC. Protein: CASSTEGEQYF.

The chain combines TRBV5-4 with TRBJ2-7; D is possibly TRBD1 (8 bases). CDR3 length: 16 residues. The germline V gene has CDR1 SGHNT and CDR2 YYREEE (reference sequence). The germline V and J ends were trimmed by 4 bases and 3 bases, with 20 bases remaining between them. The CDR3 region has the DNA TGTGCCAGCAGCAGCAAACAGGGGGAGGGGGGCTACGAGCAGTACTTC. This codes for CASSSKQGEGGYEQYF.